This paragraph covers one TCR beta chain sequence. These data belong to a study of blood T cell repertoires in COVID-19. The wider study: Acute and convalescent COVID-19 samples came from the United States, Italy and Spain. In each case, the material was cDNA or gDNA derived from T cells, B-cell-depleted T cells, or PBMCs.

Measured with immunoSEQ multiplex PCR; TCRdb has only the in-frame clones, and not every one. This table holds about 60,000 clones, just under 90% found once. The length of the CDR3 is 16 residues. The V gene end was trimmed by 4 bases and the J gene end by 0 bases; junction bases not matched to a gene: 8. Germline V gives CDR1 SGHDT, CDR2 YYEEEE. The source of this sequence is a human donor with active COVID-19. The donor label of this sample is uncertain. The sample was peripheral blood. The chain carries TRBV5-6 and TRBJ1-1; 8 bases are shared with TRBD1. The CDR3 loop is CASSRPGTGLNTEAFF. Written as DNA, the CDR3 is TGTGCCAGCAGCCGTCCCGGGACAGGATTGAACACTGAAGCTTTCTTT.